These T cell receptor beta chains were read from a single sample in a study of blood T cell repertoires in COVID-19. Data came from immunoSEQ multiplex PCR; TCRdb stores just in-frame clones and leaves some out. The table shows roughly 150,000 clones, with roughly 85% occurring only once. Sequencing was done on a sample of peripheral blood. These TCRs come from a human donor in a cohort sampled during active COVID-19. The CDR3 runs from the conserved cysteine through the conserved F or W. A D gene is named only where the DNA matches it firmly. Rows give clone size only sometimes, using once, few, many, or a class for an expanded clone.

d_gene: .
abundance: few
j_gene: TRBJ1-5
v_gene: TRBV30
CDR3nt: TGTGCCTGGGGACGGTATAGCAATCAGCCCCAGCATTTT
CDR3aa: CAWGRYSNQPQHF

d_gene: TRBD1
abundance: .
j_gene: TRBJ1-2
v_gene: TRBV9
CDR3nt: TGTGCCAGCAGCTCCCGGCGGGTGGGGGACAGGGGGTACTATGGCTACACCTTC
CDR3aa: CASSSRRVGDRGYYGYTF

d_gene: TRBD2
abundance: .
j_gene: TRBJ2-5
v_gene: TRBV29-1
CDR3nt: TGCAGCGTTGTTGCGGGAGGTTTTGAGACCCAGTACTTC
CDR3aa: CSVVAGGFETQYF

d_gene: TRBD1
abundance: .
j_gene: TRBJ2-7
v_gene: TRBV4-1
CDR3nt: TGCGCCAGCAGCCAAGATCTGGGGACAGTACATCCTTCCTACGAGCAGTACTTC
CDR3aa: CASSQDLGTVHPSYEQYF

d_gene: TRBD2
abundance: .
j_gene: TRBJ2-7
v_gene: TRBV7-8
CDR3nt: TGTGCCAGCAGCTTAGCGGTCGCTAGCGGAGCCTACGAGCAGTACTTC
CDR3aa: CASSLAVASGAYEQYF

d_gene: .
abundance: few
j_gene: TRBJ2-7
v_gene: TRBV30
CDR3nt: TGTGCCTGGAGTAAGGCGGAGTACGAGCAGTACTTC
CDR3aa: CAWSKAEYEQYF

d_gene: TRBD1
abundance: .
j_gene: TRBJ2-7
v_gene: TRBV7-2
CDR3nt: TGTGCCAGCAGCTATCGGACAGGGGGCTCCTACGAGCAGTACTTC
CDR3aa: CASSYRTGGSYEQYF

d_gene: TRBD2
abundance: once
j_gene: TRBJ2-7
v_gene: TRBV3-1/TRBV3-2
CDR3nt: TGTGCCAGCAGCCAAGGACTAGCGGGAGATGTTGGGTACGAGCAGTACTTC
CDR3aa: CASSQGLAGDVGYEQYF

d_gene: TRBD1
abundance: .
j_gene: TRBJ1-3
v_gene: TRBV30
CDR3nt: TGTGCCTGGAGAATTACAGGGGGGTTCGGAAACACCATATATTTT
CDR3aa: CAWRITGGFGNTIYF

d_gene: TRBD1
abundance: .
j_gene: TRBJ1-2
v_gene: TRBV2
CDR3nt: TGTGCCAGCAGCACCGACAGGGGGAGCTATGGCTACACCTTC
CDR3aa: CASSTDRGSYGYTF

d_gene: .
abundance: .
j_gene: TRBJ2-7
v_gene: TRBV30
CDR3nt: TGTGCCTGGACTCTAGGAGACGGAGCCTACGAGCAGTACTTC
CDR3aa: CAWTLGDGAYEQYF

d_gene: .
abundance: .
j_gene: TRBJ2-2
v_gene: TRBV24-1
CDR3nt: TGTGCCACCAGTGAACACCCACCCGGGAGAGTCACCGGGGAGCTGTTTTTT
CDR3aa: CATSEHPPGRVTGELFF

d_gene: .
abundance: .
j_gene: TRBJ2-5
v_gene: TRBV21-1
CDR3nt: TGTGCCAGCAGCAAAGCCCTCCCTAGACTAGCGGGAGGGGGAGAGACCCAGTACTTC
CDR3aa: CASSKALPRLAGGGETQYF

d_gene: .
abundance: .
j_gene: TRBJ2-3
v_gene: TRBV19
CDR3nt: TGTGCCAGTAGTCCTAGTTCAGACACAGATACGCAGTATTTT
CDR3aa: CASSPSSDTDTQYF

d_gene: TRBD1
abundance: .
j_gene: TRBJ1-2
v_gene: TRBV9
CDR3nt: TGTGCCAGCAGCGAGACGTTATATACGGGACAGGGAGGCGGCTACACCTTC
CDR3aa: CASSETLYTGQGGGYTF

d_gene: TRBD1
abundance: .
j_gene: TRBJ1-5
v_gene: TRBV24-1
CDR3nt: TGTGCCACCAGTGGCGTCAAACAGGGGAACAATCAGCCCCAGCATTTT
CDR3aa: CATSGVKQGNNQPQHF